The present T cell receptor (beta chain) was sequenced within a study of cytomegalovirus exposure and HLA in healthy donors. Study information: Of some 400 genotyped donors, roughly 80% clustered with self-reported Caucasian donors. Points from the study as a whole: In vitro assays verified that a few CMV-associated chains recognized CMV antigens specifically. V segments that were indistinguishable, TRBV6-2 and TRBV6-3 among them, were omitted from analysis. Presence/absence analyses rested on an assumption that sequencing depth was roughly uniform across donors.

Comment on this clone: Antigen: not known.

Per germline, CDR1 KGHSH and CDR2 LQKENI. V shed 0 bases and J 9 bases; nucleotides not matched to a gene: 14. This CDR3 has 18 residues. PCR was performed using 60 Vbeta and 13 Jbeta primers. Sequencing used immunoSEQ multiplex PCR; TCRdb keeps in-frame clones, though not all of them. The table shows approximately 150,000 clones, with more than 60% occurring only once. Sequencing used PBMCs. The TCR originated in a man aged 35 to 55 in good health and CMV-seropositive. The chain is built from TRBV18 and TRBJ2-7; 13 bases are shared with TRBD2. CDR3 DNA sequence: TGTGCCAGCTCACCACCGGGGACTAGCGGGATGGGCGGGTCGCGGCAGTACTTC. Protein sequence: CASSPPGTSGMGGSRQYF.